This is a list of T cell receptor beta chains from one sample in a study of control samples from healthy donors and cancer patients. The data were produced by immunoSEQ multiplex PCR, yet TCRdb's version contains in-frame clones alone and is incomplete. The data show approximately 150,000 clones, with approximately 94% seen just once and around 13% held by the top ten. Sequencing used blood. The receptors shown here come from a man aged 40-50 years in good health. The CDR3 runs from the conserved cysteine through the conserved F or W. Fields, in order: V gene, clone size, D gene, J gene, CDR3 protein, CDR3 DNA. D genes are given only for firm matches. Where a row states a size, it is once, few, many or the class of an expanded clone; other rows omit it.

v_gene: TRBV27
abundance: -
d_gene: -
j_gene: TRBJ1-6
CDR3aa: CASRGSSYNSPLHF
CDR3nt: TGTGCCAGCAGGGGCAGCTCCTATAATTCACCCCTCCACTTT

v_gene: TRBV9
abundance: -
d_gene: -
j_gene: TRBJ2-5
CDR3aa: CASSVEASYQETQYF
CDR3nt: TGTGCCAGCAGCGTAGAGGCCTCGTACCAAGAGACCCAGTACTTC

v_gene: TRBV9
abundance: -
d_gene: -
j_gene: TRBJ1-5
CDR3aa: CASSEGGNSNQPQHF
CDR3nt: TGTGCCAGCAGCGAAGGGGGGAATAGCAATCAGCCCCAGCATTTT

v_gene: TRBV7-9
abundance: -
d_gene: -
j_gene: TRBJ1-2
CDR3aa: CASSSPMRGIGYTF
CDR3nt: TGTGCCAGCAGCTCCCCCATGCGGGGAATTGGCTACACCTTC

v_gene: TRBV2
abundance: -
d_gene: -
j_gene: TRBJ2-2
CDR3aa: CASRFTPNTGELFF
CDR3nt: TGTGCCAGCAGATTCACACCGAACACCGGGGAGCTGTTTTTT

v_gene: TRBV29-1
abundance: -
d_gene: -
j_gene: TRBJ2-2
CDR3aa: CSVAGGGGGELFF
CDR3nt: TGCAGCGTTGCAGGAGGGGGAGGCGGGGAGCTGTTTTTT

v_gene: TRBV4-3
abundance: -
d_gene: -
j_gene: TRBJ1-2
CDR3aa: CASSQAGPVDTISYGYTF
CDR3nt: TGCGCCAGCAGCCAAGCCGGTCCAGTGGACACGATTTCCTATGGCTACACCTTC

v_gene: TRBV5-1
abundance: -
d_gene: -
j_gene: TRBJ2-7
CDR3aa: CASSLANEGYEQYF
CDR3nt: TGCGCCAGCAGCTTGGCCAACGAGGGCTACGAGCAGTACTTC

v_gene: TRBV5-6
abundance: -
d_gene: -
j_gene: TRBJ1-5
CDR3aa: CASSRTTEGNQPQHF
CDR3nt: TGTGCCAGCAGCAGGACGACAGAGGGCAATCAGCCCCAGCATTTT

v_gene: TRBV5-1
abundance: once
d_gene: TRBD2
j_gene: TRBJ2-7
CDR3aa: CASSLELAGLYEQYF
CDR3nt: TGCGCCAGCAGCTTGGAATTAGCGGGGCTATACGAGCAGTACTTC

v_gene: TRBV18
abundance: -
d_gene: -
j_gene: TRBJ2-3
CDR3aa: CASSQGYDTQYF
CDR3nt: TGTGCCAGCTCACAGGGATATGATACGCAGTATTTT

v_gene: TRBV18
abundance: -
d_gene: -
j_gene: TRBJ1-3
CDR3aa: CASSPTPELLNTIYF
CDR3nt: TGTGCCAGCTCCCCTACCCCCGAACTGCTAAACACCATATATTTT

v_gene: TRBV18
abundance: once
d_gene: -
j_gene: TRBJ1-4
CDR3aa: CASSRGFQEKLFF
CDR3nt: TGTGCCAGCTCACGAGGGTTTCAAGAAAAACTGTTTTTT

v_gene: TRBV4-2
abundance: -
d_gene: -
j_gene: TRBJ2-2
CDR3aa: CASSQPGVETGELFF
CDR3nt: TGTGCCAGCAGCCAACCGGGGGTGGAAACCGGGGAGCTGTTTTTT

v_gene: TRBV18
abundance: -
d_gene: -
j_gene: TRBJ1-2
CDR3aa: CASSPGGATPGYTF
CDR3nt: TGTGCCAGCTCACCCGGGGGGGCTACTCCGGGCTACACCTTC

v_gene: TRBV11-2
abundance: -
d_gene: -
j_gene: TRBJ1-5
CDR3aa: CASSSTSNQPQHF
CDR3nt: TGTGCCAGCAGCTCCACAAGCAATCAGCCCCAGCATTTT

v_gene: TRBV3-1/TRBV3-2
abundance: -
d_gene: -
j_gene: TRBJ1-6
CDR3aa: CASSQEGWEIPPLHF
CDR3nt: TGTGCCAGCAGCCAAGAGGGATGGGAAATTCCACCCCTCCACTTT

v_gene: TRBV6-5
abundance: -
d_gene: TRBD2
j_gene: TRBJ2-3
CDR3aa: CATYSPGGSTDTQYF
CDR3nt: TGTGCCACCTATTCGCCGGGGGGTAGCACAGATACGCAGTATTTT

v_gene: TRBV10-2
abundance: -
d_gene: TRBD2
j_gene: TRBJ2-5
CDR3aa: CASRERGGRETQYF
CDR3nt: TGCGCCAGCAGAGAGCGGGGGGGTAGGGAGACCCAGTACTTC

v_gene: TRBV3-1/TRBV3-2
abundance: -
d_gene: -
j_gene: TRBJ1-4
CDR3aa: CASSQESELFF
CDR3nt: TGTGCCAGCAGCCAAGAGTCTGAACTGTTTTTT

v_gene: TRBV4-1
abundance: -
d_gene: -
j_gene: TRBJ1-5
CDR3aa: CASSQDGRGGMYSNQPQHF
CDR3nt: TGCGCCAGCAGCCAAGACGGGAGGGGGGGGATGTATAGCAATCAGCCCCAGCATTTT

v_gene: TRBV15
abundance: -
d_gene: -
j_gene: TRBJ2-2
CDR3aa: CATSRVQGNTGELFF
CDR3nt: TGTGCCACCAGCAGAGTTCAGGGTAACACCGGGGAGCTGTTTTTT

v_gene: TRBV10-2
abundance: -
d_gene: -
j_gene: TRBJ2-4
CDR3aa: CASKSTGKNIQYF
CDR3nt: TGCGCCAGCAAATCAACGGGCAAAAACATTCAGTACTTC

v_gene: TRBV6-4
abundance: -
d_gene: -
j_gene: TRBJ1-6
CDR3aa: CASRPPVQGGSPLHF
CDR3nt: TGTGCCAGCAGGCCACCGGTACAGGGTGGCTCACCCCTCCACTTT

v_gene: TRBV11-2
abundance: once
d_gene: -
j_gene: TRBJ2-3
CDR3aa: CASTLGADTQYF
CDR3nt: TGTGCCAGCACCCTGGGAGCAGATACGCAGTATTTT

v_gene: TRBV30
abundance: few
d_gene: -
j_gene: TRBJ1-6
CDR3aa: CAWSVTGTSVPLHF
CDR3nt: TGTGCCTGGAGTGTAACCGGGACGTCTGTCCCCCTCCACTTT

v_gene: TRBV6-4
abundance: few
d_gene: TRBD2
j_gene: TRBJ2-1
CDR3aa: CASSDSGTSGPNEQFF
CDR3nt: TGTGCCAGCAGTGACTCAGGGACTAGCGGGCCTAATGAGCAGTTCTTC

v_gene: TRBV18
abundance: -
d_gene: -
j_gene: TRBJ2-7
CDR3aa: CASSPRQGISYEQYF
CDR3nt: TGTGCCAGCTCACCCAGGCAGGGGATATCCTACGAGCAGTACTTC

v_gene: TRBV29-1
abundance: -
d_gene: TRBD1
j_gene: TRBJ1-4
CDR3aa: CSATGVGEKLFF
CDR3nt: TGCAGCGCTACAGGGGTAGGCGAAAAACTGTTTTTT

v_gene: TRBV18
abundance: -
d_gene: TRBD1
j_gene: TRBJ1-2
CDR3aa: CASSPGTGGAYGYTF
CDR3nt: TGTGCCAGCTCACCTGGGACAGGCGGGGCTTATGGCTACACCTTC

v_gene: TRBV19
abundance: -
d_gene: TRBD2
j_gene: TRBJ2-1
CDR3aa: CASSIGGRAVDEQFF
CDR3nt: TGTGCCAGTAGTATCGGCGGGAGGGCCGTCGATGAGCAGTTCTTC

v_gene: TRBV9
abundance: -
d_gene: -
j_gene: TRBJ2-2
CDR3aa: CASSVARTANTGELFF
CDR3nt: TGTGCCAGCAGCGTAGCGAGGACAGCGAACACCGGGGAGCTGTTTTTT

v_gene: TRBV19
abundance: -
d_gene: -
j_gene: TRBJ2-3
CDR3aa: CASKAATGDTQYF
CDR3nt: TGTGCCAGTAAAGCAGCGACCGGAGATACGCAGTATTTT

v_gene: TRBV5-6
abundance: once
d_gene: TRBD1
j_gene: TRBJ2-1
CDR3aa: CASSGKGTGGKNEQFF
CDR3nt: TGTGCCAGCAGCGGAAAGGGGACAGGGGGCAAGAATGAGCAGTTCTTC

v_gene: TRBV5-4
abundance: -
d_gene: -
j_gene: TRBJ1-1
CDR3aa: CASSETFDGRTEAFF
CDR3nt: TGTGCCAGCAGCGAAACCTTCGACGGACGGACTGAAGCTTTCTTT

v_gene: TRBV4-2
abundance: -
d_gene: -
j_gene: TRBJ2-4
CDR3aa: CASSQEQAGNIQYF
CDR3nt: TGTGCCAGCAGCCAAGAGCAGGCTGGAAACATTCAGTACTTC

v_gene: TRBV2
abundance: -
d_gene: -
j_gene: TRBJ2-4
CDR3aa: CASIRKGLLAKNIQYF
CDR3nt: TGTGCCAGCATTCGTAAGGGTTTACTAGCCAAAAACATTCAGTACTTC

v_gene: TRBV18
abundance: -
d_gene: -
j_gene: TRBJ1-1
CDR3aa: CASSPALLASTEAFF
CDR3nt: TGTGCCAGCTCACCGGCTCTTCTGGCGAGCACTGAAGCTTTCTTT

v_gene: TRBV5-4
abundance: -
d_gene: -
j_gene: TRBJ1-3
CDR3aa: CASSLRAGAAGNTIYF
CDR3nt: TGTGCCAGCAGCTTGCGGGCGGGGGCGGCTGGAAACACCATATATTTT

v_gene: TRBV5-1
abundance: once
d_gene: TRBD1
j_gene: TRBJ1-6
CDR3aa: CASSIDRGNNSPLHF
CDR3nt: TGCGCCAGCAGCATCGACAGGGGCAATAATTCACCCCTCCACTTT

v_gene: TRBV6-6
abundance: -
d_gene: -
j_gene: TRBJ2-1
CDR3aa: CASRDGGAHNEQFF
CDR3nt: TGTGCCAGCAGGGACGGTGGGGCCCACAATGAGCAGTTCTTC

v_gene: TRBV27
abundance: -
d_gene: -
j_gene: TRBJ2-1
CDR3aa: CASSLRVDEQFF
CDR3nt: TGTGCCAGCAGTCTCAGGGTGGATGAGCAGTTCTTC

v_gene: TRBV5-4
abundance: -
d_gene: -
j_gene: TRBJ1-1
CDR3aa: CASSTTVMNTEAFF
CDR3nt: TGTGCCAGCAGCACGACAGTCATGAACACTGAAGCTTTCTTT

v_gene: TRBV11-1
abundance: -
d_gene: -
j_gene: TRBJ1-1
CDR3aa: CASSGWDPRRAFF
CDR3nt: TGTGCCAGCAGCGGGTGGGACCCTCGGCGAGCTTTCTTT

v_gene: TRBV7-8
abundance: -
d_gene: -
j_gene: TRBJ1-4
CDR3aa: CASSLRRLGNNEKLFF
CDR3nt: TGTGCCAGCAGCTTAAGACGGTTAGGGAATAATGAAAAACTGTTTTTT

v_gene: TRBV27
abundance: -
d_gene: -
j_gene: TRBJ1-5
CDR3aa: CASSGQGSNQPQHF
CDR3nt: TGTGCCAGCAGTGGGCAGGGTAGCAATCAGCCCCAGCATTTT

v_gene: TRBV6-1
abundance: -
d_gene: TRBD2
j_gene: TRBJ2-7
CDR3aa: CASSEGGSSYEQYF
CDR3nt: TGTGCCAGCAGTGAGGGCGGGAGCTCCTACGAGCAGTACTTC

v_gene: TRBV5-4
abundance: -
d_gene: -
j_gene: TRBJ2-2
CDR3aa: CASSNYRGGSGELFF
CDR3nt: TGTGCCAGCAGTAATTACAGGGGAGGGTCCGGGGAGCTGTTTTTT

v_gene: TRBV11-2
abundance: -
d_gene: -
j_gene: TRBJ1-1
CDR3aa: CASSLSTGANTEAFF
CDR3nt: TGTGCCAGCAGCTTAAGTACGGGGGCGAACACTGAAGCTTTCTTT

v_gene: TRBV6-6
abundance: -
d_gene: -
j_gene: TRBJ1-5
CDR3aa: CASSYSVNQPQHF
CDR3nt: TGTGCCAGCAGTTACTCGGTCAATCAGCCCCAGCATTTT

v_gene: TRBV7-9
abundance: -
d_gene: -
j_gene: TRBJ1-2
CDR3aa: CASSRSGQGRDYGYTF
CDR3nt: TGTGCCAGCAGCCGTAGTGGGCAGGGGCGGGACTATGGCTACACCTTC

v_gene: TRBV27
abundance: -
d_gene: TRBD1
j_gene: TRBJ1-4
CDR3aa: CASSRRDRSFATNEKLFF
CDR3nt: TGTGCCAGCAGTCGTCGGGACAGAAGCTTTGCAACTAATGAAAAACTGTTTTTT

v_gene: TRBV9
abundance: -
d_gene: -
j_gene: TRBJ1-1
CDR3aa: CASSVGWNTEAFF
CDR3nt: TGTGCCAGCAGCGTAGGTTGGAACACTGAAGCTTTCTTT

v_gene: TRBV5-1
abundance: once
d_gene: -
j_gene: TRBJ2-2
CDR3aa: CASSPGANTGELFF
CDR3nt: TGCGCCAGCAGCCCCGGGGCGAACACCGGGGAGCTGTTTTTT